Listed here are 16 T cell receptor beta chains from one sample, sequenced in a study of blood T cell repertoires in COVID-19. The repertoire was sequenced with immunoSEQ multiplex PCR; TCRdb's copy has only in-frame clones and lacks some. The sample shows about 480,000 clones, about 88% of them seen only once. The source material was peripheral blood. The receptors shown here come from a man aged 18 to 29 with COVID-19, enrolled during active disease.

This clone was counted a single time. This sequence joins TRBV7-2 and TRBJ2-3, with D perhaps matching TRBD2 (5 bases). The V gene's germline CDR1 is SGHTA and CDR2 FQGNSA. Trimming removed 3 bases from V and 1 base from J, with 11 bases in between. CDR3 length equals 15 residues. The CDR3 spells CASSFYGVGTDTQYF. CDR3 nucleotides: TGTGCCAGCAGCTTTTACGGGGTGGGCACAGATACGCAGTATTTT.

V usage is TRBV5-1 and J usage is TRBJ2-2, with TRBD1 identical over 8 bases. Trimming cost V 4 bases and J 1 base; bases outside gene matches: 6. The germline CDR1 and CDR2 sequences are SGHRS and YFSETQ. This CDR3 spans 16 amino acids. CDR3 protein: CASSPIGQGNTGELFF. Here the CDR3 DNA reads TGCGCCAGCAGCCCGATAGGACAGGGGAACACCGGGGAGCTGTTTTTT.

The chain is built from TRBV27 and TRBJ2-1; D is possibly TRBD2 (5 bases). The ends were cut back, 0 bases at V and 3 bases at J, with 6 bases in the middle. The CDR3 runs 14 residues. CDR1 MNHEY and CDR2 SMNVEV come from the germline V gene (reference sequence). CDR3 in amino acids: CASSLSTSYNEQFF. The CDR3 nucleotides read TGTGCCAGCAGTTTATCAACTAGCTACAATGAGCAGTTCTTC.

In DNA form, the CDR3 reads TGTGCCAGCAGCTTGAGAACTAGCGGGGCCACAGATACGCAGTATTTT. Its protein is CASSLRTSGATDTQYF. The genes are TRBV5-4 and TRBJ2-3, with TRBD2 matching over 10 bases. This CDR3 spans 16 amino acids. V was clipped by 1 base and J by 2 bases; unmatched bases: 4. Germline V CDR1 and CDR2: SGHNT, YYREEE (reference sequence).

The chain combines TRBV5-4 with TRBJ1-1; D is unclear. The CDR3 is 12 residues long. Germline CDR1 reads SGHNT; CDR2 reads YYREEE (reference sequence). Trimming stripped 7 bases from V and 10 bases from J, with 17 bases between. The CDR3 sequence is CASGTEAMGAFF. The CDR3 coding sequence is TGTGCCAGCGGTACTGAGGCTATGGGAGCTTTCTTT.

V and J are TRBV24-1 and TRBJ1-2; D not resolved. The germline CDR1 and CDR2 sequences are KGHDR and SFDVKD. The V gene lost 6 bases and the J gene lost 5 bases, with 6 bases spanning the gap. The CDR3 spans 11 residues. CDR3 loop: CATSNGYGYTF. For the CDR3, the DNA is TGTGCCACCAGTAACGGGTATGGCTACACCTTC.

This sequence joins TRBV7-9 and TRBJ1-2; D is unclear. This CDR3 is 15 amino acids long. Germline V CDR1 and CDR2: SEHNR, FQNEAQ (reference sequence). Trimming took 5 bases from V and 4 from J, leaving 17 bases between them. In DNA form, the CDR3 reads TGTGCCAGCAGCCCAGAGCGGACGGCGGCCTATGGCTACACCTTC. Translating it yields CASSPERTAAYGYTF.

The V gene is TRBV5-4, the J gene TRBJ1-1, with 8 nucleotides matching TRBD1. This CDR3 is 17 amino acids long. J lost 0 bases, V lost 0 bases, and 7 bases had no gene match. Germline-derived CDR1 and CDR2 are SGHNT and YYREEE (reference sequence). Here the CDR3 DNA reads TGTGCCAGCAGCTTGGAGAGACAGGGGACCCTGAACACTGAAGCTTTCTTT. It codes for CASSLERQGTLNTEAFF.

The genes are TRBV2 and TRBJ1-2; 7 positions match TRBD1. Germline trimming cut 0 bases from V and 5 bases from J; bases unmatched to any gene: 6. Germline V gene sequence: CDR1 SNHLY, CDR2 FYNNEI. The CDR3 is 15 amino acids. The chain's CDR3 is CASSEAVRGLYGYTF. CDR3 bases: TGTGCCAGCAGTGAAGCTGTTAGGGGGCTTTATGGCTACACCTTC.

In this sample, this clone turned up once. The chain recombines TRBV2 with TRBJ2-3; TRBD2 agrees at 9 bases. The germline gives CDR1 SNHLY, CDR2 FYNNEI. CDR3 length equals 15 residues. V dropped 3 bases and J dropped 4; count of bases not matched to a gene: 5. CDR3 sequence reads: CASSDGRGGPDTQYF. CDR3 bases: TGTGCCAGCAGTGATGGGCGGGGGGGACCAGATACGCAGTATTTT.

This chain connects TRBV2 to TRBJ2-1, with a tentative D call TRBD1 (6 bases). CDR1 and CDR2 from the germline V gene are SNHLY and FYNNEI. The CDR3 runs to 11 residues. V lost 8 bases and J lost 10, with 12 bases in between. This chain's CDR3 is CASGDIGEQFF. Written as DNA, the CDR3 is TGTGCCAGCGGGGACATCGGGGAGCAGTTCTTC.

The chain is built from TRBV5-8 and TRBJ1-4; TRBD1 might be the D (5 bases). Germline lookup yields CDR1 SGHTS and CDR2 YDEGEE. The V gene lost 1 base and the J gene lost 4 bases, with 8 bases spanning the gap. The CDR3 totals 14 residues. The CDR3 DNA reads TGTGCCAGCAGCTTGACCCAGGGTAATGAAAAACTGTTTTTT. Its translation is CASSLTQGNEKLFF.

In this sample, this clone turned up once. The chain has TRBV19 and TRBJ2-7, with TRBD2 as a possible D gene (5 bases). V was pared by 3 bases and J by 4 bases, with 13 bases between. Germline V lookup: CDR1 LNHDA, CDR2 SQIVND (reference sequence). This CDR3 has 14 residues. The CDR3 loop reads CASSMGLARYEQYF. The CDR3 DNA sequence: TGTGCCAGTAGTATGGGCTTAGCGCGGTACGAGCAGTACTTC.

This chain links TRBV5-4 with TRBJ2-5; TRBD2 agrees at 11 bases. V lost 1 base, J lost 5 bases, and 7 bases stayed unmatched. The CDR3 length is 16 residues. The germline V gene has CDR1 SGHNT and CDR2 YYREEE (reference sequence). The CDR3 loop reads CASSLPIAGGLETQYF. CDR3 in DNA: TGTGCCAGCAGCTTGCCGATAGCGGGAGGGTTGGAGACCCAGTACTTC.

The chain recombines TRBV4-2 with TRBJ2-7; D might be TRBD2 (5 bases). CDR3 length equals 14 residues. Germline V gives CDR1 LGHNA, CDR2 YNFKEQ. Trimming removed 3 bases from V and 5 bases from J, with 14 bases in between. The CDR3 sequence: CASSQIGETHEQYF. DNA of the CDR3: TGTGCCAGCAGCCAGATTGGGGAGACCCACGAGCAGTACTTC.

This chain connects TRBV11-2 to TRBJ1-1; D possibly corresponds to TRBD1 (5 bases). The CDR3 covers 13 residues. V shed 4 bases and J shed 1 base, with 7 bases lying between them. From germline, CDR1 is SGHAT and CDR2 FQNNGV. The CDR3 sequence is CASSYDRNTEAFF. CDR3 in DNA: TGTGCCAGCAGCTACGACAGGAACACTGAAGCTTTCTTT. The full variable domain, rest sourced from reference TRBV11-2 and TRBJ1-1, is EAGVAQSPRYKIIEKRQSVAFWCNPISGHATLYWYQQILGQGPKLLIQFQNNGVVDDSQLPKDRFSAERLKGVDSTLKIQPAKLEDSAVYLCASSYDRNTEAFFGQGTRLTVV.